This T cell receptor beta chain was observed in a study of OX40 agonist ivuxolimab in advanced cancers. For the study at large: People in dose escalation had one of these cancers: hepatocellular carcinoma, melanoma, renal cell or head and neck cancer. Eligibility admitted prior anti-PD-1, anti-PD-L1 or anti-CTLA-4 therapy; around 42% had some. The study's findings and limits: Researchers did not establish what antigens the expanded peripheral T cells target. A proportion of nonresponders additionally exhibited low normalized T-cell clonal expansion.

This clone has a handful of counts. Its antigen is not known. Sequenced by immunoSEQ multiplex PCR; TCRdb stores in-frame clones only, minus some. This table holds roughly 49,000 clones, approximately 90% found once. The CDR3 runs to 16 residues. CDR1 and CDR2 from the germline V gene are MNHEY and SMNVEV (reference sequence). The V segment lost 0 bases and the J segment 5 bases; nucleotides outside the gene matches: 6. This receptor was identified in an adult with an advanced solid tumor such as melanoma, head and neck, liver or kidney cancer. The chain combines TRBV27 with TRBJ2-2, with 7 bases matching TRBD1. Sequences were derived from CD4+ or CD8+ T cells sorted from blood, sampled in a trial of the OX40 agonist ivuxolimab. This chain's CDR3 is CASSLSGQVPTGELFF. The CDR3 DNA follows: TGTGCCAGCAGTTTATCAGGACAGGTACCAACCGGGGAGCTGTTTTTT.